The 22 T cell receptor beta chains below all came from one sample that was sequenced in a study of Ad26.COV2.S vaccination and SARS-CoV-2 variants. The treatment is: roughly 19 received Ad26.COV2.S at low or high dose, single or two shots; 5 received placebo; per-sample allocation not given. Sampling happened 63 days after the first vaccine or placebo injection. The assay was immunoSEQ multiplex PCR, and TCRdb's table has in-frame clones only and misses some. The sample shows 400,000 to 450,000 clones, around 92% of them seen only once. The sample here was peripheral blood, taken in a trial of Ad26.COV2.S vaccine versus placebo. The receptors originated from a person aged 18-60 years who received the Ad26.COV2.S COVID-19 vaccine or a placebo.

V and J are TRBV6-5 and TRBJ2-7; 8 bases map to TRBD1. With 2 bases clipped from V and 4 bases from J, the junction kept 7 bases outside the gene matches. The CDR3 is 15 residues long. Germline CDR1 and CDR2: MNHEY and SVGAGI. DNA of the CDR3: TGTGCCAGCAGTTACGGACAGGGAGGATCGTACGAGCAGTACTTC. This sequence encodes CASSYGQGGSYEQYF.

The genes are TRBV23-1 and TRBJ2-4, with 7 bases fitting TRBD2. TRBV23-1 counts as an open reading frame of uncertain function. The V segment lost 2 bases and the J segment 6 bases; nucleotides outside the gene matches: 16. This CDR3 region has 18 residues. The CDR3 DNA is TGCGCCAGCAGTCAAATTCTTATGATTAGCGGGTACCGAAACATTCAGTACTTC. Protein product: CASSQILMISGYRNIQYF.

The V gene is TRBV19, the J gene TRBJ2-1; 8 bases are a match to TRBD1. Trimming removed 6 bases from V and 4 bases from J; junction bases left unmatched: 8. Germline V gene data show CDR1 as LNHDA and CDR2 as SQIVND (reference sequence). This CDR3 comprises 15 residues. CDR3 region: CASSPDRVGYNEQFF. CDR3 nucleotide sequence: TGTGCCAGTAGCCCGGACAGGGTAGGATACAATGAGCAGTTCTTC.

This chain uses TRBV30 with TRBJ1-3, with D perhaps TRBD1 (5 bases). Trimming left V 2 bases short and J 0 bases short, with 8 bases between. Germline V gene lookup returns CDR1 GTSNPN and CDR2 SVGIG (reference sequence). The CDR3 is 14 amino acids. CDR3 protein: CAWSTGNSGNTIYF. As DNA, the CDR3 is TGTGCCTGGAGTACAGGAAACTCTGGAAACACCATATATTTT.

The V and J genes are TRBV7-2 and TRBJ2-5; 7 bases are shared with TRBD2. The CDR3 sequence is 15 residues long. The germline V gene encodes CDR1 SGHTA and CDR2 FQGNSA. The trim removed 5 bases at V and 2 bases at J, leaving 8 bases unmatched. The CDR3 here is CASSPGRGLQETQYF. DNA of the CDR3: TGTGCCAGCAGCCCAGGGAGGGGACTACAAGAGACCCAGTACTTC.

This chain links TRBV6-2 or TRBV6-3 with TRBJ2-1; 12 nucleotides agree with TRBD2. The CDR3 has 17 residues. The germline gives CDR1 MNHEY, CDR2 SVGEGT. Losses at the gene ends were 2 bases for V and 7 bases for J; bases not matched to a gene: 9. The CDR3: CASSYISPSGGANEQFF. The CDR3 DNA reads TGTGCCAGCAGTTACATAAGTCCTAGCGGGGGGGCTAATGAGCAGTTCTTC.

The chain recombines TRBV5-4 with TRBJ2-7; 8 nucleotides agree with TRBD1. CDR3 length equals 15 residues. V shed 4 bases, J shed 0 bases, and the junction held 6 bases outside the gene matches. Germline CDR1 SGHNT, CDR2 YYREEE (reference sequence). The CDR3, as DNA: TGTGCCAGCAGCCTCGGACAGGGATTCTCCTACGAGCAGTACTTC. It specifies CASSLGQGFSYEQYF.

The chain uses TRBV3-1 (or the pseudogene TRBV3-2) and TRBJ2-5; 9 nucleotides agree with TRBD2. This CDR3 spans 17 amino acids. After removal of 0 bases from V and 4 bases from J, the junction contained 9 bases not matched to a gene. Germline V gene data show CDR1 as LGHDT and CDR2 as YNNKEL (reference sequence). The CDR3 loop reads CASSQDLVAGAPETQYF. CDR3 coding DNA: TGTGCCAGCAGCCAAGATCTTGTAGCGGGGGCCCCAGAGACCCAGTACTTC.

The chain has TRBV4-3 and TRBJ1-4, with no clear D. The V and J ends lost 0 bases and 7 bases respectively, with 15 bases between them. The CDR3 sequence is 16 residues long. Germline V lookup: CDR1 LGHNA, CDR2 YSLEER. In DNA, the CDR3 is TGCGCCAGCAGCCAAGATCGTGCGGGTTATGCTGAAAAACTGTTTTTT. Amino acids: CASSQDRAGYAEKLFF.

This CDR3 is CASSFATGRSNQPQHF. CDR3 DNA sequence: TGTGCCAGCAGCTTTGCCACAGGGAGAAGCAATCAGCCCCAGCATTTT. This chain connects TRBV5-6 to TRBJ1-5; D may be TRBD1 (6 bases). This CDR3 has 16 amino acids. V lost 2 bases, J lost 1 base, and 13 bases lay in between. Germline values: CDR1 SGHDT, CDR2 YYEEEE.

The rearrangement uses TRBV10-3 and TRBJ1-5; TRBD1 is a possible D gene (5 bases). The CDR3 is 15 residues long. The germline V gene encodes CDR1 ENHRY and CDR2 SYGVKD. Trimming shortened V by 1 base and J by 6 bases, and 13 bases separated the two germline ends. CDR3 sequence (DNA): TGTGCCATCAGTGAGTACGGGCAGGGAGGTCAGCCCCAGCATTTT. This gives the protein CAISEYGQGGQPQHF.

This clone was found a few times. The V and J genes are TRBV19 and TRBJ1-1; D not resolved. With 5 bases removed from V and 2 bases from J, the gap between germline ends came to 9 bases. Germline loops: CDR1 LNHDA, CDR2 SQIVND (reference sequence). The CDR3 covers 13 residues. CDR3 amino acids: CASSHSGNTEAFF. The CDR3 bases are TGTGCCAGTAGTCATTCAGGTAACACTGAAGCTTTCTTT.

The CDR3 bases are TGTGCCAGTAGTAGGGGTGTTTGGGGTCGGGAATTCTATGGCTACACCTTC. This gives the protein CASSRGVWGREFYGYTF. V is TRBV19 and J is TRBJ1-2, with D unclear. Deletions cut 4 bases from V and 4 bases from J, with 22 bases between. Germline lookup yields CDR1 LNHDA and CDR2 SQIVND (reference sequence). This CDR3 spans 17 amino acids.

This chain uses TRBV6-5 with TRBJ1-1, with 8 positions matching TRBD1. The germline V gene has CDR1 MNHEY and CDR2 SVGAGI. V lost 0 bases, J lost 6 bases, and 3 bases stayed unmatched. The CDR3 is 14 residues long. The CDR3 DNA reads TGTGCCAGCAGTTACTCCAGGGGGCGGTCTGAAGCTTTCTTT. Its protein is CASSYSRGRSEAFF.

The chain has TRBV28 and TRBJ1-2, with TRBD1 matching 8 bases. The junction had 4 bases not matched to a gene; V was cut back by 6 bases and J by 1 base. The CDR3 consists of 14 residues. The germline V gene has CDR1 MDHEN and CDR2 SYDVKM. CDR3 protein: CASSLDRDNYGYTF. The CDR3 coding sequence is TGTGCCAGCAGCCTGGACAGGGATAACTATGGCTACACCTTC.

The chain couples TRBV9 to TRBJ2-1; D might be TRBD2 (6 bases). CDR1 and CDR2 (germline): SGDLS, YYNGEE. V was pared by 0 bases and J by 3 bases, with 16 bases between. This CDR3 region has 17 residues. This CDR3 is CASSVGPLARYYNEQFF. Here the CDR3 DNA reads TGTGCCAGCAGCGTAGGGCCCCTAGCGAGGTACTACAATGAGCAGTTCTTC.

The V and J genes are TRBV25-1 and TRBJ1-5; possible D gene TRBD1, 5 bases. Germline CDR1 reads MGHDK; CDR2 reads SYGVNS. V lost 3 bases, J lost 2 bases, and 11 bases lay in between. This CDR3 has 15 amino acids. The CDR3 sequence is CASSEQGPGNQPQHF. CDR3 nucleotides: TGTGCCAGCAGTGAGCAGGGTCCGGGCAATCAGCCCCAGCATTTT.

The chain joins TRBV6-5 to TRBJ2-1, with TRBD2 matching over 8 bases. The germline V gene has CDR1 MNHEY and CDR2 SVGAGI. Germline trimming cut 7 bases from V and 4 bases from J; bases unmatched to any gene: 9. The CDR3 length is 15 residues. CDR3 region: CASNGGGSFYNEQFF. CDR3 DNA: TGTGCCAGCAATGGCGGGGGGTCCTTTTACAATGAGCAGTTCTTC.

CDR3 in DNA: TGTGCCAGCAGCACGGGACAGGGGCCATGGTTGTGGAACACTGAAGCTTTCTTT. This encodes CASSTGQGPWLWNTEAFF. The chain recombines TRBV13 with TRBJ1-1, with 10 bases that match TRBD1. The CDR3 extends over 18 amino acids. Per the germline V gene, CDR1 is PRHDT and CDR2 is FYEKMQ (reference sequence). The ends lost 5 bases at V and 1 base at J; junction bases unmatched: 13.

The V call is TRBV2, the J call TRBJ1-1; no definite D call. V dropped 7 bases and J dropped 6 bases, with 18 bases sitting between them. This CDR3 region has 14 residues. Germline V lookup: CDR1 SNHLY, CDR2 FYNNEI. CDR3 sequence: CASKRELVDPEAFF. In DNA, the CDR3 is TGTGCCAGCAAAAGGGAGTTGGTTGACCCTGAAGCTTTCTTT. Filled out from reference TRBV2 and TRBJ1-1, the complete variable domain reads EPEVTQTPSHQVTQMGQEVILRCVPISNHLYFYWYRQILGQKVEFLVSFYNNEISEKSEIFDDQFSVERPDGSNFTLKIRSTKLEDSAMYFCASKRELVDPEAFFGQGTRLTVV.

This chain links TRBV28 with TRBJ2-7; TRBD1 might be the D (6 bases). V lost 5 bases and J 6 bases, leaving 14 bases between the germline ends. This CDR3 spans 13 amino acids. CDR1 and CDR2 from the germline V gene are MDHEN and SYDVKM. The CDR3 spells CASSLNREREQYF. CDR3 bases: TGTGCCAGCAGTCTGAACAGGGAGCGCGAGCAGTACTTC.

V gene TRBV9 combines with J gene TRBJ2-5, with unresolved D. The V end was cut by 0 bases, the J end by 2 bases, with 11 bases between. Germline CDR1 is SGDLS and CDR2 is YYNGEE. The CDR3 spans 15 residues. CDR3 DNA sequence: TGTGCCAGCAGCGTAGCACCTAACCTGCAAGAGACCCAGTACTTC. Translating it yields CASSVAPNLQETQYF.